Below, 28 T cell receptor beta chains from the same sample are listed, as sequenced in a study of OX40 agonist ivuxolimab in advanced cancers. Sequencing used immunoSEQ multiplex PCR; TCRdb keeps in-frame clones, though not all of them. The sample comprises around 70,000 clones, over 80% of which are singletons, and 5.9% rests with the top ten. The input for sequencing was CD4+ or CD8+ T cells sorted from blood, taken in a trial of the OX40 agonist ivuxolimab. These receptors were obtained from an adult with an advanced solid tumor such as melanoma, head and neck, liver or kidney cancer.

This chain joins TRBV7-8 and TRBJ2-5; D is unclear. Germline CDR1 is SGHVS and CDR2 is FQNEAQ. With 0 bases removed from V and 5 bases from J, the gap between germline ends came to 13 bases. This CDR3 region has 15 residues. Written as DNA, the CDR3 is TGTGCCAGCAGCTTAGCCCGGACCTGGCCCGAGACCCAGTACTTC. The encoded protein is CASSLARTWPETQYF.

This clone is a singleton in its sample. This chain links TRBV5-1 with TRBJ1-6, with 10 positions matching TRBD1. The CDR3 loop spans 17 amino acids. Germline V lookup: CDR1 SGHRS, CDR2 YFSETQ. Trimming took 4 bases from V and 3 from J; bases not matched to a gene: 7. CDR3 protein: CASSPRTGGNYNSPLHF. CDR3 bases: TGCGCCAGCAGCCCGCGGACAGGGGGAAACTATAATTCACCCCTCCACTTT.

The rearrangement uses TRBV2 and TRBJ2-5; D possibly matches TRBD1 or TRBD2 (5 bases each). There are 14 residues in the CDR3. The germline CDR1 and CDR2 sequences are SNHLY and FYNNEI. Trimming removed 1 base from V and 5 bases from J, with 11 bases in between. The CDR3 DNA follows: TGTGCCAGCAGTGAAGAATTTTGGGGGGAGACCCAGTACTTC. This encodes CASSEEFWGETQYF.

This chain joins TRBV6-5 and TRBJ2-1, with D unclear. With 5 bases removed from V and 0 bases from J, the gap between germline ends came to 11 bases. The CDR3 contains 15 residues. The germline CDR1 and CDR2 sequences are MNHEY and SVGAGI. CDR3 nucleotides: TGTGCCAGCAGTCCACAGCTGAGCTCCTACAATGAGCAGTTCTTC. It specifies CASSPQLSSYNEQFF.

This clone was found once. The CDR3 sequence is CASSTSQGAESYNEQFF. The CDR3 DNA sequence: TGTGCCAGCAGTACGTCTCAGGGGGCAGAATCCTACAATGAGCAGTTCTTC. The chain recombines TRBV28 with TRBJ2-1; 8 bases map to TRBD1. The ends lost 5 bases at V and 1 base at J; junction bases unmatched: 10. Germline CDR1 is MDHEN and CDR2 is SYDVKM. This CDR3 contains 17 residues.

This clone was recorded once. The J gene is TRBJ2-1, the V gene TRBV5-4, with D possibly matching TRBD2 (5 bases). Trimming left V 4 bases short and J 14 bases short, with 16 bases between. From germline, CDR1 is SGHNT and CDR2 YYREEE (reference sequence). This CDR3 is built from 12 residues. CDR3 nucleotide sequence: TGTGCCAGCAGCCCGGACGAGTCCGGGGAGTTCTTC. Translation gives CASSPDESGEFF.

The chain couples TRBV7-2 to TRBJ2-3, with D hard to call. In germline, CDR1 is SGHTA, CDR2 FQGNSA. V lost 0 bases, J lost 9 bases, and 7 bases lay in between. This CDR3 comprises 12 residues. In DNA, the CDR3 is TGTGCCAGCAGCTTAGCTTTTGAAACGCAGTATTTT. It yields the protein CASSLAFETQYF.

The genes are TRBV4-2 and TRBJ2-1, with D perhaps TRBD2 (5 bases). Germline V gene data show CDR1 as LGHNA and CDR2 as YNFKEQ. The V gene lost 4 bases and the J gene lost 9 bases, with 16 bases spanning the gap. The CDR3 length is 14 residues. The CDR3 region has the DNA TGTGCCAGCAGCCCCCCGGCTAGCCCAGGTGAGCAGTTCTTC. As protein: CASSPPASPGEQFF.

V gene TRBV27 combines with J gene TRBJ2-3; 12 nucleotides agree with TRBD2. CDR3 length equals 17 residues. V lost 4 bases to trimming and J lost 2 bases; unmatched junction nucleotides: 7. CDR1 is MNHEY and CDR2 is SMNVEV in the germline V gene (reference sequence). The CDR3 spells CASSSSTSGGSTDTQYF. As DNA, the CDR3 is TGTGCCAGCAGTTCATCTACTAGCGGGGGGTCCACAGATACGCAGTATTTT.

CDR3 nucleotides: TGTGCCAGCAGCTTGCGGGTCTCTGGGGCCAACGTCCTGACTTTC. Translating gives CASSLRVSGANVLTF. The chain links TRBV5-6 to TRBJ2-6; D gene ambiguous. V shed 1 base and J shed 0 bases, with 5 bases lying between them. Germline V gene lookup returns CDR1 SGHDT and CDR2 YYEEEE. The CDR3 is 15 residues long.

CDR3 loop: CASSSSGSRGTGELFF. The CDR3 DNA sequence: TGTGCCAGTTCTTCCTCCGGGAGCCGAGGCACCGGGGAGCTGTTTTTT. The J gene is TRBJ2-2, the V gene TRBV19, with D possibly matching TRBD2 (6 bases). The germline V gene encodes CDR1 LNHDA and CDR2 SQIVND (reference sequence). V was shortened by 8 bases and J by 4 bases, with 20 bases between the two germline ends. There are 16 residues in the CDR3.

The V gene is TRBV28, the J gene TRBJ2-7; 9 bases match TRBD1. J was trimmed by 13 bases and V by 5 bases; bases with no gene match: 15. CDR1 and CDR2 (germline): MDHEN, SYDVKM. The CDR3 runs 14 residues. As DNA, the CDR3 is TGTGCCAGCAGTCCGAGGACAGGGGCACTCTTTCAATACGTC. Amino acid sequence: CASSPRTGALFQYV.

V usage is TRBV27 and J usage is TRBJ2-7; the D gene could be TRBD1 or TRBD2 (6 bases each). This CDR3 comprises 14 residues. Germline V gives CDR1 MNHEY, CDR2 SMNVEV (reference sequence). Between the trimmed V and J ends, which lost 3 bases and 7 bases, there was a span of 16 bases. The CDR3 loop is CASSLTSRGGEQYF. Here the CDR3 DNA reads TGTGCCAGCAGTTTGACTTCCCGAGGGGGGGAGCAGTACTTC.

V gene TRBV7-9 combines with J gene TRBJ2-5, with 7 bases identical to TRBD2. The assigned J gene may be wrong: the sequence end matches TRBJ2-7 better. In germline, CDR1 is SEHNR, CDR2 FQNEAQ (reference sequence). This CDR3 has 15 residues. In nucleotides, the CDR3 is TGTGCCAGCAGCCGGGGTGAGGGAGGGGTGATCGAGCAGTACTTC. It translates to CASSRGEGGVIEQYF.

The J gene is TRBJ2-7, the V gene TRBV7-8, with TRBD1 identical over 7 bases. This CDR3 is 15 amino acids long. The J segment lost 3 bases and the V segment lost 1 base, leaving 6 bases of the junction unmatched. Germline V gene sequence: CDR1 SGHVS, CDR2 FQNEAQ. The CDR3 region is CASSLGTGPFYEQYV. Here the CDR3 DNA reads TGTGCCAGCAGCTTAGGGACAGGCCCTTTCTACGAGCAGTACGTC.

This chain connects TRBV27 to TRBJ1-6; D not certain. Trimming removed 5 bases at V and 10 bases at J, with 15 bases between. This CDR3 region has 14 residues. The germline CDR1 and CDR2 sequences are MNHEY and SMNVEV (reference sequence). The CDR3 region is CASSRSGNGSPLHF. In DNA, the CDR3 is TGTGCCAGCAGTCGCTCGGGAAATGGGTCACCCCTCCACTTT.

The chain uses TRBV19 and TRBJ2-2; TRBD1 might be the D (5 bases). The ends were cut back, 7 bases at V and 3 bases at J, with 12 bases in the middle. Germline V gene lookup returns CDR1 LNHDA and CDR2 SQIVND (reference sequence). CDR3 size: 14 residues. CDR3 protein: CASNQIGDTGELFF. CDR3 nucleotide sequence: TGTGCCAGTAATCAAATAGGGGACACCGGGGAGCTGTTTTTT.

This chain connects TRBV27 to TRBJ1-5; 7 bases map to TRBD1. The CDR3 runs to 13 residues. V was clipped by 8 bases and J by 2 bases; unmatched bases: 3. Germline V gene data show CDR1 as MNHEY and CDR2 as SMNVEV (reference sequence). CDR3 DNA: TGTGCCAGCCGACAGGGAGGCAATCAGCCCCAGCATTTT. Encoded protein: CASRQGGNQPQHF.

The CDR3 loop is CASSISGTGANYGYTF. The CDR3 region has the DNA TGTGCCAGTAGTATCTCAGGGACAGGAGCTAACTATGGCTACACCTTC. The chain combines TRBV19 with TRBJ1-2; TRBD1 aligns across 8 bases. CDR1 LNHDA and CDR2 SQIVND come from the germline V gene (reference sequence). The CDR3 has 16 residues. V was pared by 3 bases and J by 0 bases, with 6 bases of the junction left unmatched.

This clone showed up just a few times. This sequence joins TRBV28 and TRBJ2-7, with a tentative D call TRBD2 (5 bases). V lost 8 bases, J lost 4 bases, and 9 bases lay in between. This CDR3 region has 11 residues. CDR1 and CDR2 from the germline V gene are MDHEN and SYDVKM. CDR3 in amino acids: CASQRTYEQYF. CDR3 coding DNA: TGTGCCAGCCAGAGGACTTACGAGCAGTACTTC. Looking up the rest from reference TRBV28 and TRBJ2-7 gives the full variable domain: DVKVTQSSRYLVKRTGEKVFLECVQDMDHENMFWYRQDPGLGLRLIYFSYDVKMKEKGDIPEGYSVSREKKERFSLILESASTNQTSMYLCASQRTYEQYFGPGTRLTVT.

V gene TRBV27 combines with J gene TRBJ2-7; 11 bases are shared with TRBD1. The CDR3 totals 14 residues. J was trimmed by 7 bases and V by 4 bases; bases with no gene match: 6. CDR1 is MNHEY and CDR2 is SMNVEV in the germline V gene (reference sequence). For the CDR3, the DNA is TGTGCCAGCAGTTCTGGGACAGGGGGTCGTGAGCAGTACTTC. Its protein is CASSSGTGGREQYF.

The chain has TRBV11-2 and TRBJ2-3; D call uncertain. The CDR3 extends over 15 amino acids. V lost 5 bases and J lost 2, with 14 bases in between. The germline CDR1 and CDR2 sequences are SGHAT and FQNNGV. DNA for the CDR3: TGTGCCAGCAGCCCCCGGGCAATACACACAGATACGCAGTATTTT. It is translated as CASSPRAIHTDTQYF.

This chain connects TRBV30 to TRBJ1-6; tentatively, D is TRBD1 (5 bases). Trimming took off 7 bases at V and 5 bases at J, with 9 bases between the two ends. The CDR3 has 12 amino acids. The germline V gene encodes CDR1 GTSNPN and CDR2 SVGIG (reference sequence). The CDR3, as DNA: TGTGCCTCAAGACAGAATAATTCACCCCTCCACTTT. Residues: CASRQNNSPLHF.

The chain has TRBV5-1 and TRBJ2-5, with unresolved D. The CDR3 extends over 15 amino acids. CDR1 SGHRS and CDR2 YFSETQ come from the germline V gene. V gave up 1 base and J gave up 1 base, with 11 bases separating them. CDR3 bases: TGCGCCAGCAGCTTGCAGCGACTCCTCCAAGAGACCCAGTACTTC. It encodes CASSLQRLLQETQYF.

The chain joins TRBV27 to TRBJ2-5; 9 positions match TRBD1. The DNA end lines up better with TRBJ2-7; the J call may be wrong. In germline, CDR1 is MNHEY, CDR2 SMNVEV (reference sequence). The CDR3 is 16 amino acids. The CDR3 region has the DNA TGTGCCAGCAGCAAGATCACAGGGGGCTCCAGGGGCGAGCAGTACTTC. It specifies CASSKITGGSRGEQYF.

The chain links TRBV5-5 to TRBJ1-2; TRBD1 might be the D (6 bases). Looked up from germline, CDR1 is SGHKS and CDR2 is YYEKEE (reference sequence). The V end lost 0 bases, the J end lost 1 base, and 19 bases lay between the germline ends. The length of the CDR3 is 18 residues. The CDR3 is CASSLDFGPGEINYGYTF. The DNA of the CDR3 is TGTGCCAGCAGCTTGGATTTTGGGCCAGGGGAAATTAACTATGGCTACACCTTC.

The chain couples TRBV4-2 to TRBJ2-1, with TRBD1 matching 11 bases. The CDR3 contains 14 residues. Germline V gives CDR1 LGHNA, CDR2 YNFKEQ. V was clipped by 1 base and J by 9 bases; unmatched bases: 2. This CDR3 is CASSQVGTGGEQFF. The CDR3 DNA reads TGTGCCAGCAGCCAAGTGGGGACAGGGGGTGAGCAGTTCTTC.

The chain links TRBV28 to TRBJ1-3, with TRBD1 matching 10 bases. The CDR3 runs 17 residues. Germline CDR1 is MDHEN and CDR2 is SYDVKM. The junction had 6 bases not matched to a gene; V was cut back by 1 base and J by 3 bases. The CDR3 coding sequence is TGTGCCAGCAGTTTATCGAGACAGGGGGCCTTTGGAAACACCATATATTTT. Protein sequence: CASSLSRQGAFGNTIYF.